A single sample is the source of the 31 T cell receptor beta chains below, sequenced in a study of blood T cell repertoires in COVID-19. Only in-frame clones appear in the TCRdb table, and some are missing; sequencing was by immunoSEQ multiplex PCR. In the table there are 490,000 or so clones, around nine tenths of which are singletons. Source material: PBMCs or T cells enriched from blood (not recorded which). The receptor source for this set is a woman in her thirties or forties who had recovered from COVID-19.

CDR3 sequence reads: CASRPLTVVSNQPQHF. CDR3 DNA sequence: TGTGCCAGCAGACCGTTGACAGTAGTAAGCAATCAGCCCCAGCATTTT. The rearrangement uses TRBV27 and TRBJ1-5; possibly TRBD1 for D (5 bases). Germline V lookup: CDR1 MNHEY, CDR2 SMNVEV (reference sequence). V dropped 6 bases and J dropped 1 base, with 16 bases sitting between them. The CDR3 contains 16 residues.

The chain combines TRBV24-1 with TRBJ1-1; 8 nucleotides match TRBD1. The V gene's germline CDR1 is KGHDR and CDR2 SFDVKD. V was clipped by 2 bases and J by 0 bases; unmatched bases: 10. This CDR3 spans 18 amino acids. This chain's CDR3 is CATSDSTGQGRLNTEAFF. CDR3 bases: TGTGCCACCAGTGATTCAACTGGACAGGGCAGGTTGAACACTGAAGCTTTCTTT.

CDR3 residues: CASKSADRVNQPQHF. CDR3 bases: TGTGCAAGTAAGAGCGCGGACAGGGTAAATCAGCCCCAGCATTTT. The gene calls are TRBV12-2 and TRBJ1-5; TRBD1, the D gene given by the table, was not confirmed from the DNA. TRBV12-2 is a pseudogene segment. This CDR3 is 15 amino acids long.

The rearrangement uses TRBV5-4 and TRBJ1-1; D is ambiguous. Germline CDR1 is SGHNT and CDR2 is YYREEE (reference sequence). Trimming cost V 0 bases and J 1 base, with 10 bases left between them. The CDR3 is made up of 15 amino acids. Here the CDR3 DNA reads TGTGCCAGCAGCTTGGTGGGTTGGAGGAACACTGAAGCTTTCTTT. It codes for CASSLVGWRNTEAFF. The full variable domain, rest sourced from reference TRBV5-4 and TRBJ1-1, is ETGVTQSPTHLIKTRGQQVTLRCSSQSGHNTVSWYQQALGQGPQFIFQYYREEENGRGNFPPRFSGLQFPNYSSELNVNALELDDSALYLCASSLVGWRNTEAFFGQGTRLTVV.

V usage is TRBV12-3 or TRBV12-4 and J usage is TRBJ1-5; D uncertain. The CDR3 is 13 amino acids. Trimming cost V 3 bases and J 7 bases, with 10 bases left between them. As DNA, the CDR3 is TGTGCCAGCAGTTTTCAACTGAACCAGCCCCAGCATTTT. Protein sequence: CASSFQLNQPQHF.

This chain uses TRBV7-9 with TRBJ2-3; D gene ambiguous. Deletions cut 1 base from V and 4 bases from J, with 6 bases between. CDR1 SEHNR and CDR2 FQNEAQ come from the germline V gene (reference sequence). CDR3 length: 13 residues. CDR3 coding DNA: TGTGCCAGCAGCTTAGTATCGGCAGATACGCAGTATTTT. Its protein product is CASSLVSADTQYF.

The rearrangement links TRBV5-4 to TRBJ1-2; tentative D call: TRBD1 (6 bases). The CDR3 runs 16 residues. The V end was cut by 4 bases, the J end by 4 bases, with 20 bases between. Germline V gene data show CDR1 as SGHNT and CDR2 as YYREEE (reference sequence). In DNA, the CDR3 is TGTGCCAGCAGCCCCAGTTTTTCGGGACAAGTCTATGGCTACACCTTC. This encodes CASSPSFSGQVYGYTF.

This sequence joins TRBV6-5 and TRBJ2-4; D gene uncertain. The CDR3 has 12 residues. Trimming removed 4 bases at V and 6 bases at J, with 7 bases between. Germline CDR1 MNHEY, CDR2 SVGAGI. This CDR3 reads CASSLRGNIQYF. CDR3 DNA sequence: TGTGCCAGCAGTTTACGCGGAAACATTCAGTACTTC.

This clone has only a few counts. The rearrangement uses TRBV4-3 and TRBJ1-5, with D perhaps TRBD1 (5 bases). V lost 3 bases to trimming and J lost 6 bases, with 12 bases between them. CDR1 LGHNA and CDR2 YSLEER come from the germline V gene. The CDR3 has 14 amino acids. CDR3 bases: TGCGCCAGCAGCCAGAGGCCGGGGGGTCAGCCCCAGCATTTT. It codes for CASSQRPGGQPQHF.

This chain joins TRBV4-1 and TRBJ2-7; 8 bases fit TRBD2. The CDR3 contains 15 residues. Germline CDR1 reads MGHRA; CDR2 reads YSYEKL. Trimming took 3 bases from V and 5 from J; bases not matched to a gene: 9. The CDR3 DNA sequence: TGCGCCAGCAGCCAGCCAGGAGGTAGCGGGAACGAGCAGTACTTC. Its protein is CASSQPGGSGNEQYF.

This chain links TRBV2 with TRBJ1-3; no definite D call. The CDR3 loop spans 15 amino acids. Trimming cost V 3 bases and J 3 bases, with 12 bases left between them. CDR1 and CDR2 from the germline V gene are SNHLY and FYNNEI. CDR3 coding DNA: TGTGCCAGCAGTGAGGCAGGTGGAGGTGGAAACACCATATATTTT. As protein: CASSEAGGGGNTIYF.

The genes are TRBV15 and TRBJ1-3, with 8 positions matching TRBD1. CDR1 and CDR2 (germline): LNHNV, YYDKDF (reference sequence). The CDR3 contains 15 residues. J gave up 1 base and V 1 base, and 0 bases lay outside the gene matches. CDR3 nucleotide sequence: TGTGCCACCAGCAGAGGGGACAGGTCTGGAAACACCATATATTTT. Amino acid sequence: CATSRGDRSGNTIYF.

J is TRBJ1-1 and V is TRBV28; weak D call: TRBD1 (5 bases). The CDR3 is made up of 16 amino acids. The germline V and J ends were trimmed by 3 bases and 0 bases, with 14 bases remaining between them. CDR1 and CDR2 from the germline V gene are MDHEN and SYDVKM. CDR3 coding DNA: TGTGCCAGCAGTTTGAATAGGGGAATGGTGAACACTGAAGCTTTCTTT. It yields the protein CASSLNRGMVNTEAFF.

With respect to this clone: Germline and junction disagree at one end, which may indicate a read error. The gene calls are TRBV4-3 and TRBJ1-6; the D gene is possibly TRBD1 (5 bases). Germline CDR1 is LGHNA and CDR2 is YSLEER. CDR3 size: 15 residues. The CDR3 bases are TGCGCCAGCAGTCAAGGGGCCGGCTATAATTCACCCCTCCACTTT. Translating gives CASSQGAGYNSPLHF.

The V gene is TRBV7-6, the J gene TRBJ2-1, with D possibly being TRBD2 (6 bases). Germline loops: CDR1 SGHVS, CDR2 FNYEAQ. CDR3 length equals 15 residues. The V end was cut by 4 bases, the J end by 2 bases, with 12 bases between. CDR3 region: CASSSGGNTYNEQFF. CDR3 DNA: TGTGCCAGCAGCTCCGGGGGAAACACCTACAATGAGCAGTTCTTC.

The V gene is TRBV7-8, the J gene TRBJ2-7; 7 bases align to TRBD2. V dropped 6 bases and J dropped 1; count of bases not matched to a gene: 3. The CDR3 covers 13 residues. Germline V CDR1 and CDR2: SGHVS, FQNEAQ. The CDR3 bases are TGTGCCAGCAGGGGGGGGATTTCCTACGAGCAGTACTTC. This codes for CASRGGISYEQYF.

The J gene is TRBJ2-7, the V gene TRBV11-2; TRBD1 matches at 7 bases. The germline gives CDR1 SGHAT, CDR2 FQNNGV. This CDR3 contains 16 residues. The ends lost 5 bases at V and 3 bases at J; junction bases unmatched: 13. In DNA form, the CDR3 reads TGTGCCAGCAGCCGGACAGGACTGGATAGGGACTACGAGCAGTACTTC. Amino acid sequence: CASSRTGLDRDYEQYF.

V gene TRBV13 combines with J gene TRBJ2-1, with 8 bases that match TRBD2. CDR3 length equals 15 residues. CDR1 is PRHDT and CDR2 is FYEKMQ in the germline V gene (reference sequence). Trimming took 2 bases from V and 7 from J; bases not matched to a gene: 7. The CDR3 is CASSLTGRAANEQFF. The CDR3 DNA follows: TGTGCCAGCAGCTTAACCGGGAGGGCCGCGAATGAGCAGTTCTTC.

The chain is built from TRBV7-2 and TRBJ2-5; 12 positions agree with TRBD2. Germline loops: CDR1 SGHTA, CDR2 FQGNSA. This CDR3 contains 16 residues. Germline trimming cut 5 bases from V and 5 bases from J; bases unmatched to any gene: 9. The CDR3 nucleotides are TGTGCCAGCAGCCCGCGGGCTAGCGGGAGGGTCGAGACCCAGTACTTC. It encodes CASSPRASGRVETQYF.

V and J are TRBV2 and TRBJ1-1; TRBD1 matches 9 bases. The CDR3 is 14 amino acids. With V trimmed by 8 bases and J by 6 bases, 10 bases remained unmatched. The V gene's germline CDR1 is SNHLY and CDR2 FYNNEI. CDR3 region: CASGQTGGRPEAFF. For the CDR3, the DNA is TGTGCCAGCGGGCAGACAGGGGGGAGGCCTGAAGCTTTCTTT. Using reference TRBV2 and TRBJ1-1 for the parts outside the CDR3, the full variable domain is EPEVTQTPSHQVTQMGQEVILRCVPISNHLYFYWYRQILGQKVEFLVSFYNNEISEKSEIFDDQFSVERPDGSNFTLKIRSTKLEDSAMYFCASGQTGGRPEAFFGQGTRLTVV.

This chain uses TRBV4-3 with TRBJ2-3, with 11 positions matching TRBD1. The CDR3 has 16 residues. With 4 bases clipped from V and 1 base from J, the junction kept 4 bases outside the gene matches. Germline V gene sequence: CDR1 LGHNA, CDR2 YSLEER. The CDR3 spells CASSRGQGARTDTQYF. The CDR3 DNA is TGCGCCAGCAGCCGCGGACAGGGGGCCCGCACAGATACGCAGTATTTT.

The chain has TRBV24-1 and TRBJ1-1; TRBD1 aligns across 8 bases. The CDR3 extends over 16 amino acids. Germline V gene lookup returns CDR1 KGHDR and CDR2 SFDVKD. Germline trimming cut 0 bases from V and 4 bases from J; bases unmatched to any gene: 6. This CDR3 reads CATSDLQGAGRTEAFF. CDR3 sequence (DNA): TGTGCCACCAGTGATTTGCAGGGGGCCGGTCGCACTGAAGCTTTCTTT.

The chain couples TRBV6-5 to TRBJ2-1; 9 bases fit TRBD2. The CDR3 runs 15 residues. CDR1 is MNHEY and CDR2 is SVGAGI in the germline V gene. V was clipped by 5 bases and J by 4 bases; unmatched bases: 6. This chain's CDR3 is CASSRSGSRYNEQFF. The CDR3 DNA reads as TGTGCCAGCAGTCGTAGCGGGAGTCGGTACAATGAGCAGTTCTTC.

The chain's CDR3 is CAISEGGGNYGYTF. For the CDR3, the DNA is TGTGCCATCAGTGAGGGCGGGGGGAACTATGGCTACACCTTC. The genes are TRBV10-3 and TRBJ1-2; tentative D call: TRBD1 (5 bases). Per the germline V gene, CDR1 is ENHRY and CDR2 is SYGVKD. V lost 2 bases to trimming and J lost 2 bases, with 9 bases between them. The CDR3 covers 14 residues.

This chain uses TRBV19 with TRBJ2-7, with TRBD1 matching over 8 bases. The CDR3 loop spans 15 amino acids. Germline CDR1 and CDR2: LNHDA and SQIVND (reference sequence). The junction had 10 bases not matched to a gene; V was cut back by 4 bases and J by 5 bases. This CDR3 is CASSRSRDRFHEQYF. The DNA of the CDR3 is TGTGCCAGTAGTAGGTCCCGGGACAGGTTCCACGAGCAGTACTTC.

In DNA, the CDR3 is TGTGCCAGCAGCTCCTCCGGGACTAGCGGGGGCCCTCCGTACTTC. It yields the protein CASSSSGTSGGPPYF. The gene calls are TRBV11-3 and TRBJ2-5, with 14 bases identical to TRBD2. The V and J ends lost 4 bases and 13 bases, in that order; junction bases with no gene match: 11. The CDR3 runs to 15 residues. Germline V CDR1 and CDR2: SGHNT, YENEEA. Using reference TRBV11-3 and TRBJ2-5 for the parts outside the CDR3, the full variable domain is EAGVVQSPRYKIIEKKQPVAFWCNPISGHNTLYWYLQNLGQGPELLIRYENEEAVDDSQLPKDRFSAERLKGVDSTLKIQPAELGDSAVYLCASSSSGTSGGPPYFGPGTRLLVL.

The rearrangement uses TRBV5-1 and TRBJ1-4, with 9 bases fitting TRBD1. Germline V gene data show CDR1 as SGHRS and CDR2 as YFSETQ. V was clipped by 4 bases and J by 7 bases; unmatched bases: 20. CDR3 length: 19 residues. CDR3 in DNA: TGCGCCAGCAGCCGATTGGGAGGGACAGGGATCCCGAAGGTTGAAAAACTGTTTTTT. Protein: CASSRLGGTGIPKVEKLFF.

The CDR3 DNA follows: TGTGCCACCAGCAGAGCTGGGGGCAGCAATCAGCCCCAGCATTTT. Protein sequence: CATSRAGGSNQPQHF. V usage is TRBV15 and J usage is TRBJ1-5; possible D gene TRBD1, 6 bases. Per germline, CDR1 LNHNV and CDR2 YYDKDF (reference sequence). The CDR3 sequence is 15 residues long. V shed 1 base and J shed 1 base, with 8 bases lying between them.

This chain connects TRBV5-4 to TRBJ2-7; TRBD1 matches at 8 bases. Germline assignment: CDR1 SGHNT and CDR2 YYREEE (reference sequence). Trimming removed 0 bases from V and 4 bases from J; junction bases left unmatched: 6. The CDR3 length is 15 residues. The CDR3 sequence: CASSLAPGGFYEQYF. The CDR3 region has the DNA TGTGCCAGCAGCTTGGCGCCAGGGGGCTTTTACGAGCAGTACTTC.

The chain links TRBV18 to TRBJ2-7, with 10 nucleotides matching TRBD1. The CDR3 sequence is 15 residues long. The ends lost 4 bases at V and 3 bases at J; junction bases unmatched: 6. From germline, CDR1 is KGHSH and CDR2 LQKENI. CDR3 sequence reads: CASSRQGAVDYEQYF. The CDR3 nucleotides are TGTGCCAGCTCACGACAGGGGGCGGTGGACTACGAGCAGTACTTC. Based on the CDR3 plus reference TRBV18 and TRBJ2-7, the full variable domain is NAGVMQNPRHLVRRRGQEARLRCSPMKGHSHVYWYRQLPEEGLKFMVYLQKENIIDESGMPKERFSAEFPKEGPSILRIQQVVRGDSAAYFCASSRQGAVDYEQYFGPGTRLTVT.

The chain is built from TRBV5-6 and TRBJ2-7; D is ambiguous. Germline assignment: CDR1 SGHDT and CDR2 YYEEEE. The V end was cut by 3 bases, the J end by 7 bases, with 8 bases between. CDR3 length equals 11 residues. The DNA for the CDR3 is TGTGCCAGCAGCTCCGCGATGGAGCAGTACTTC. Protein product: CASSSAMEQYF.